This T cell receptor (beta chain) was documented in a study of cytomegalovirus exposure and HLA in healthy donors. This clone was seen only a few times. Use of 60 Vbeta and 13 Jbeta primers characterized the PCR. Clones were sequenced by immunoSEQ multiplex PCR, and TCRdb holds only the in-frame ones, with some missing. Here the sample spans about 170,000 clones, roughly 79% being singletons. CDR3 length: 18 amino acids. Trimming cost V 2 bases and J 2 bases; bases outside gene matches: 14. The germline CDR1 and CDR2 sequences are SGDLS and YYNGEE. The origin of this receptor is a woman aged 25 to 39 in good health and CMV-seropositive. The rearrangement joins TRBV9 to TRBJ2-5; 8 bases align to TRBD2. The sequenced sample was PBMCs. This CDR3 is CASSVAPGVAGLQETQYF. The CDR3 DNA reads TGTGCCAGCAGCGTTGCCCCCGGGGTAGCGGGACTGCAAGAGACCCAGTACTTC.